The source of this T cell receptor beta chain is a study of technical replicates of blood from a few donors. Germline V lookup: CDR1 SGHNT, CDR2 YYREEE (reference sequence). The CDR3 runs 14 residues. Trimming removed 2 bases at V and 2 bases at J, with 9 bases between. Produced via immunoSEQ multiplex PCR; TCRdb's table is partial and in-frame only. The table lists some 85,000 clones, about 97% of them singletons. J is TRBJ2-3 and V is TRBV5-4; the D gene is possibly TRBD2 (6 bases). The receptor was derived from a human donor in good health. Sequenced material: T cells isolated from PBMCs. CDR3 amino acids: CASSFSGATDTQYF. CDR3 nucleotide sequence: TGTGCCAGCAGCTTTAGCGGAGCCACAGATACGCAGTATTTT.